The sequence of this T cell receptor (beta chain) was determined in a study of molecular identifiers for immune sequencing clone quantification (dated by TCRdb to between 2018 and 2020). Concerning the study at large: For a replicate experiment, RNA from roughly 20,000 or 100,000 naive CD8 T cells was divided into five aliquots, and four of the five aliquots were sequenced. CD8 T cells were used in a methods study to benchmark molecular-identifier clustering-based TCR repertoire sequencing (MIDCIRS) and TCR RNA copy counting. Points the paper makes about the study in general: Highly expanded clone sizes could be underestimated because identical TCR molecules may share a barcode. Naive libraries contained spiked-in Jurkat TCR RNA (10 copies' worth), which is not part of the donor repertoire. Modeling estimated about 3.3 recovered TCR RNA copies per cell, compared with 9.5 to 10 by digital PCR, which implies around 30% capture efficiency. A single cell's worth of spiked-in Jurkat TCR RNA was reported detectable even among some 920,000 naive CD8 T cells. When barcode sub-clustering was not used, chimeric consensus sequences inflated TCR diversity, with chimeras reaching as high as 47%. In CMV-specific effector cells, clones with more than 20 RNA copies accounted for over 97% of molecules, whereas in naive cells such clones accounted for under 1%.

Libraries were prepared through PCR. Sequencing instrument: Illumina HiSeq 4000. Preparation of bulk TCR libraries followed a previously described approach, with the TCR primers listed in Table S5. Purification of total RNA was performed with the Qiagen AllPrep DNA/RNA kit. Reads from multiple sequencing runs of the same library were pooled before analysis. The paper's processing steps were these. Only reads with exact TCR constant sequence were kept, trimmed to 150 nt, and grouped by their 12-nt molecular barcodes. Reads in each barcode group were sub-clustered using a 15% Levenshtein threshold, and a quality-weighted consensus sequence was built for each RNA molecule. Non-functional sequences were removed, as were lower-count sequences one edit away from another. Barcode sub-clusters with fewer than 20% of the maximum read count were removed, based on fitting two negative binomial distributions. In-frame beta chains were kept once TCRdb had trimmed the public reads at Q25 with fastp and called clones with MiXCR. For every CDR3 protein sequence, its rows merge into one entry that carries the most common genes and DNA. The authors' filters were not applied to this entry. Recorded for this sample are 600,000 to 650,000 distinct CDR3 sequences; about 20% of them occurred a single time. Jointly, the top ten make up roughly 0.83% of the sample.

Worth noting for this clonotype: Its antigen remains unidentified. Per-nucleotide qualities are absent, and no much larger clonotype sits a single base away.

Including cysteine and phenylalanine, the CDR3 has 12 amino acids. Only the CDR3 DNA is retained, 36 bases long and in frame from the first base. CDR1 and CDR2 were assigned from the germline V gene as MNHEY and SVGEGT. Trimming removed 2 bases from V and 6 bases from J, leaving 8 bases between the germline ends. Libraries of naive CD8 T cells were built from approximately 20,000 to 1,000,000 sorted cells, with 10%, 30% or 50% of the purified RNA used. Naive CD8 T cells were FACS-sorted as CD8+CD4-CCR7+CD45RA+ on a BD FACSAria II into RLT Plus buffer. Nine to eleven TCR copies' worth of Jurkat RNA were spiked into about 20,000-1,100,000 naive CD8 T cell samples to test detection sensitivity. CD8 T cells were enriched using RosetteSep CD8+ T Cell Enrichment Cocktail and Ficoll-Paque, and the enriched cells then underwent ACK red cell lysis.

The chain is made from TRBV6-2 or TRBV6-3 and TRBJ2-7, with TRBD2 perhaps the D gene, on 7 matching bases. The sequenced sample was naive CD8+ T cells from blood, with Jurkat cell RNA spiked in. The cell subset or site label of this sample denotes: FACS-sorted CD8+CD4-CCR7+CD45RA+ naive T cells. This TCR was recovered from a human donor in good health. Some libraries in this study had Jurkat cell RNA spiked in. CDR3 region: CASSYRGGEQYF. The DNA reads as follows: TGTGCCAGCAGTTACAGGGGGGGCGAGCAGTACTTC.